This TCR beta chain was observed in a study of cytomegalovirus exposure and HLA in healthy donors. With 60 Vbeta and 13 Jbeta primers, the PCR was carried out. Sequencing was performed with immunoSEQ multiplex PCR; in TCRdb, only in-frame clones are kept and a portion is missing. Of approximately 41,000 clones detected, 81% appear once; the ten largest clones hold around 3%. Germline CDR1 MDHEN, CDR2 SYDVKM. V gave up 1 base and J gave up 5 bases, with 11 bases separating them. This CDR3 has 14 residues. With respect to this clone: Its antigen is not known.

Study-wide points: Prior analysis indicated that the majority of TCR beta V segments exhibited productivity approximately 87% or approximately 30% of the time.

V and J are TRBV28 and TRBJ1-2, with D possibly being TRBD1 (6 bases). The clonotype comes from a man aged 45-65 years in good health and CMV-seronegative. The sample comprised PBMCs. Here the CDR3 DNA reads TGTGCCAGCAGTTTATTTCAGGGGAAGTATGGCTACACCTTC. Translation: CASSLFQGKYGYTF.